This TCR beta chain was identified in a study of tumor-infiltrating lymphocytes in localized non-small cell lung cancer (dated by TCRdb to 2020 to 2023). A note on the overall study: The cohort covered several histologies, both smokers and never-smokers, and patients whose samples were collected after neoadjuvant chemotherapy. The overall ICON cohort comprised over 140 surgical patients with localized non-small cell lung cancer whose tumors were resected. Each patient contributed resected tumor tissue and uninvolved lung tissue from the same patient, described as non-adjacent to the tumor. Alongside flow cytometry, multiplex immunofluorescence, RNA-seq, exome sequencing and proteomics, TCR sequencing was applied to the same patients as one of several integrated assays. A total of fewer than 60 patients were included in the paired tumor versus uninvolved lung comparison of immunoSEQ T-cell fraction. General conclusions and limits of the study: Since assay coverage differed from patient to patient depending on how much tissue was available, TCR sequencing was done for only a subset of the cohort. No difference in TCR-derived T-cell fraction was observed between the flow cytometry-defined immunotypes IM1 (good prognosis) and IM2 (poor prognosis). In line with immunofluorescence CD3 counts, TCRbeta sequencing supported higher T cell infiltration in tumors compared with uninvolved lung tissue. Different pieces of the same tissue were used for different assays, so technical variation could not be separated from intratumor heterogeneity. Recurrence-free survival showed no association with tumor T-cell fraction measured by TCR sequencing (p = 0.61).

TCR sequencing with the immunoSEQ assay provided the T-cell fraction in tumor and uninvolved lung tissue. From the authors' description of their analysis: For survival analysis, patients were split into high (upper tertile) and low (lower two tertiles) T-cell fraction groups and compared by log-rank test. A signed-rank test was used to check for differences in T-cell fraction between paired tumor and uninvolved lung. Not all clones reach the TCRdb copy of this immuneACCESS table, which keeps in-frame sequences only. Checked studies attribute under half of the gap to unresolved V genes and leave the rest unexplained. V and J calls and clone size are copied from that table; D and trimming were computed from the DNA. Present in this sample are fewer than 25,000 clones, roughly 80% of which were seen just once. Roughly 3.5% of the sample goes to the ten largest clones. Comment on this clone: It lacks a known antigen. Base quality data are lacking; no much larger clone is found one base away.

ICON enrollment began in early 2016, and the last patient was enrolled in 2018. A subcohort of 76 patients provided fresh tumor and matched uninvolved tissue for in-depth immune analyses, with TCR sequencing among those analyses. DNA for TCR sequencing was isolated from bulk tissue, and no cell sorting was done. The sequence was collected from a human donor with non-small cell lung cancer. Sequencing was carried out using lung tumor tissue.

The base sequence is TGTGCCAGCAGTAGGGTGGACTACCGTGGACAAGAGACCCAGTACTTC. It translates to CASSRVDYRGQETQYF. This sequence uses TRBV28 and TRBJ2-5; the best D guess is TRBD2, with 6 bases matching. Inclusive of the bounding cysteine and phenylalanine, the CDR3 is 16 residues long. Of the read, only the CDR3 DNA is kept; its 48 bases are in frame from base 1. Reading the germline V gene gives CDR1 MDHEN and CDR2 SYDVKM. V is clipped by 5 bases and J by 2 bases, and the sequence between their germline boundaries is 18 bases long.